The T cell receptor (beta chain) described here comes from a study of memory CD4+ T cells and cytomegalovirus serostatus. Study-level background: Of the healthy Belgian adults, nine or ten were CMV seropositive and 24 seronegative. Whole-study results and caveats: Each of approximately 70 CMV-associated TCRbeta sequences occurred in one to five individuals.

Single viable CD3+CD4+CD8-CD45RO+ cells were sorted as the memory CD4+ T cells. The protocol was immunoSEQ multiplex PCR, while the TCRdb copy is restricted to in-frame clones and leaves out a portion. In the table there are under 75,000 clones, around 80% of which are singletons. The germline CDR1 and CDR2 sequences are SNHLY and FYNNEI. The CDR3 totals 13 residues. With respect to this clone: Its antigen is not known. The junction shows a germline mismatch at one end, possibly a read error.

V usage is TRBV2 and J usage is TRBJ1-1; no firm D call. Sequencing was performed on memory CD4+ T cells from blood. The source of this sequence is an adult in good health and CMV-seronegative. Some clones in this sample may be carry-over from other donors' samples. The CDR3 spells CASREGLLTEAFF. For the CDR3, the DNA is TGTGCCAGCAGGGAAGGACTCCTCACTGAAGCTTTCTTT.